This T cell receptor (beta chain) was retrieved from a study of molecular identifiers for immune sequencing clone quantification. In the case of this clonotype: One junction end disagrees with the germline gene, perhaps due to a read error.

The CDR3 runs 16 residues. CDR1 is MNHEY, CDR2 SMNVEV, per germline (reference sequence). Previously described methods and listed TCR primers were used for bulk TCR libraries. A single record per CDR3 protein comes from TCRdb applying MiXCR to the PCR reads. Of 85,000 to 100,000 distinct CDR3 sequences in the sample, approximately 24% are singletons; the top ten hold 0.85% to 1%. The rearrangement joins TRBV27 to TRBJ2-1; TRBD2 matches 9 bases. The receptor's source is a human donor in good health. Some libraries in this study had Jurkat cell RNA spiked in. Sequencing used naive CD8+ T cells from blood, with Jurkat cell RNA spiked in. The subset here: FACS-sorted CD8+CD4-CCR7+CD45RA+ naive T cells. The CDR3 DNA follows: TGTGCCAGCAGTTTGATCGCGGGGGGGCTGTTTAATGAGCAGTCCTTC. This codes for CASSLIAGGLFNEQSF.